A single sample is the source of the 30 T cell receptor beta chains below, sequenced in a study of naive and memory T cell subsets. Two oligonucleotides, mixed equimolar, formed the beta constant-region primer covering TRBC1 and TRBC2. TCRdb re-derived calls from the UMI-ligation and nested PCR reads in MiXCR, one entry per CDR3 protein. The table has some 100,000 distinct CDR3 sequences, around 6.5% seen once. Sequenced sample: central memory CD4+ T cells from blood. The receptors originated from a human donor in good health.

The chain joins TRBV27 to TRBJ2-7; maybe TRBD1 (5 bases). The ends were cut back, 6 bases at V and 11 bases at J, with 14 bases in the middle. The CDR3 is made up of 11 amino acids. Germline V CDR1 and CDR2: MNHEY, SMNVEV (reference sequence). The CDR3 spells CASRTGRLEYF. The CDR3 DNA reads TGTGCCAGCAGAACAGGACGACTCGAGTACTTC.

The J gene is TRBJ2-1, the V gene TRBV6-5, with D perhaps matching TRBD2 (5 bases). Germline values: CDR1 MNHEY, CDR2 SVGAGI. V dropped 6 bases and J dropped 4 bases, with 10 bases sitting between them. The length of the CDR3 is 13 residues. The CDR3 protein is CASREEEYNEQFF. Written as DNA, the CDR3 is TGTGCCAGCAGGGAGGAAGAATACAATGAGCAGTTCTTC.

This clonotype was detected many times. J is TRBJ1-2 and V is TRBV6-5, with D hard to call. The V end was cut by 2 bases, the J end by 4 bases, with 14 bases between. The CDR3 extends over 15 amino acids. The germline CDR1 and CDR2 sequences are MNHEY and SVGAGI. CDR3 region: CASSYLPSKAYGYTF. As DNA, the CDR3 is TGTGCCAGCAGTTACCTCCCCTCCAAAGCCTATGGCTACACCTTC.

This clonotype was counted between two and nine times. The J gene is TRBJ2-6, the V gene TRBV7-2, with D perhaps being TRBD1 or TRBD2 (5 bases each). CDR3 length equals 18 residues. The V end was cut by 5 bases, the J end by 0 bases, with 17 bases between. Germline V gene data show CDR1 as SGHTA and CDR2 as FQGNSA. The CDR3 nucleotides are TGTGCCAGCAGCCCTACGAGGGGCTCCTCCTCTGGGGCCAACGTCCTGACTTTC. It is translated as CASSPTRGSSSGANVLTF.

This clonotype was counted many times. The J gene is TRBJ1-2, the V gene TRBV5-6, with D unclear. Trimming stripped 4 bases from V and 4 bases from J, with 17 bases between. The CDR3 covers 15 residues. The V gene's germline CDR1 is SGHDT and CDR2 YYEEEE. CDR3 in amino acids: CASSAVRAATYGYTF. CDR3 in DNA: TGTGCCAGCAGCGCCGTGCGGGCGGCCACCTATGGCTACACCTTC.

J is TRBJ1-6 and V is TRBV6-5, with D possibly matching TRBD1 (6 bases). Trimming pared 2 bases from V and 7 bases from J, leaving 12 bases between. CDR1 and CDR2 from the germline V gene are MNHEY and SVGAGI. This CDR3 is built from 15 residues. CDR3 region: CASSYEGGHNSPLHF. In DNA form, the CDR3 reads TGTGCCAGCAGTTACGAGGGGGGGCACAATTCACCCCTCCACTTT.

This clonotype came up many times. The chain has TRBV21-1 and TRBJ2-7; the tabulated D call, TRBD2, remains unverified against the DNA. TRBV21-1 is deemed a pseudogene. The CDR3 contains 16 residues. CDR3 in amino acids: CASSKLALRELYEQYF. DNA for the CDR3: TGTGCCAGCAGCAAATTGGCCCTAAGGGAGCTCTACGAGCAGTACTTC.

In nucleotides, the CDR3 is TGTGCCAGCAGCTTAGGGCCCAACCCAGTTTACGAGCAGTACTTC. Amino acid sequence: CASSLGPNPVYEQYF. The chain is built from TRBV7-2 and TRBJ2-7; D remains ambiguous. Trimming took off 1 base at V and 4 bases at J, with 14 bases between the two ends. The CDR3 totals 15 residues. The germline gives CDR1 SGHTA, CDR2 FQGNSA.

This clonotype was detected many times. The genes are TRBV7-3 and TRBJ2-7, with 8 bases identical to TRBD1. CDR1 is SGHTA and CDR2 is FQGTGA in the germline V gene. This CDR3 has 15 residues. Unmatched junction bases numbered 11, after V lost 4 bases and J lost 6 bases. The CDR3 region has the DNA TGTGCCAGCAGCTCGCTGGACAGGGTGAGGGTCGAGCAGTACTTC. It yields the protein CASSSLDRVRVEQYF. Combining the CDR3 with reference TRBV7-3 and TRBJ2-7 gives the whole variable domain GAGVSQTPSNKVTEKGKYVELRCDPISGHTALYWYRQSLGQGPEFLIYFQGTGAADDSGLPNDRFFAVRPEGSVSTLKIQRTERGDSAVYLCASSSLDRVRVEQYFGPGTRLTVT.

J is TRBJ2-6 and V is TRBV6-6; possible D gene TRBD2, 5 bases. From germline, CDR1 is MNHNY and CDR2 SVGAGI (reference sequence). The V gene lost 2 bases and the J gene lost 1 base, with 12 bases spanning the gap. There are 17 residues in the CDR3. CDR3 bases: TGTGCCAGCAGTTACCCTGCGGGCCCTTCTGGGGCCAACGTCCTGACTTTC. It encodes CASSYPAGPSGANVLTF.

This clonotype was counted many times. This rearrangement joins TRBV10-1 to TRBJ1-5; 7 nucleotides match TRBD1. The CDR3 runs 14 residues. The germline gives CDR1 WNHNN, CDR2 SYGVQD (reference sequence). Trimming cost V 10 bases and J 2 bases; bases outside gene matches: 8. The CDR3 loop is CAMDRWDCNQPQHF. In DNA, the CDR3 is TGCGCCATGGACAGGTGGGATTGCAATCAGCCCCAGCATTTT.

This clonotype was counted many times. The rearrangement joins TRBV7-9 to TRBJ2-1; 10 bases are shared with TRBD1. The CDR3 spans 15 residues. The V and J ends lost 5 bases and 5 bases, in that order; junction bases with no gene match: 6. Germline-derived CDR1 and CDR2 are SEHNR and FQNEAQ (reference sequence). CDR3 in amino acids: CASSLDRGRDNEQFF. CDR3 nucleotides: TGTGCCAGCAGCCTCGACAGGGGGCGAGACAATGAGCAGTTCTTC.

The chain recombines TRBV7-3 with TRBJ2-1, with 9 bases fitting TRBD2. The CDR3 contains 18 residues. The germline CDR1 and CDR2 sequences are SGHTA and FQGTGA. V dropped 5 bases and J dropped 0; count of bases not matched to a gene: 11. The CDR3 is CASSTSGGPSRSYNEQFF. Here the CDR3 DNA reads TGTGCCAGCAGCACGAGCGGGGGGCCATCCCGCTCCTACAATGAGCAGTTCTTC.

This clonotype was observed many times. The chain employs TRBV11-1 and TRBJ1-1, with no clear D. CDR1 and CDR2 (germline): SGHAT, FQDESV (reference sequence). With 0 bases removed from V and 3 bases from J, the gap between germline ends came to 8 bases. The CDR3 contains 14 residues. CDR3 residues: CASSLATRDTEAFF. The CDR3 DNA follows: TGTGCCAGCAGCTTAGCCACCCGCGACACTGAAGCTTTCTTT.

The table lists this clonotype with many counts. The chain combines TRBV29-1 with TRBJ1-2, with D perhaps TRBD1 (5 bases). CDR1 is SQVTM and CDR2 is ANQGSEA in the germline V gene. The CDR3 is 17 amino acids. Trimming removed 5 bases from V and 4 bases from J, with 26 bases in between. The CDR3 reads CSVRLGSGRVGGYGYTF. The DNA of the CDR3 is TGCAGCGTTCGCCTTGGGTCTGGGAGGGTTGGGGGCTATGGCTACACCTTC.

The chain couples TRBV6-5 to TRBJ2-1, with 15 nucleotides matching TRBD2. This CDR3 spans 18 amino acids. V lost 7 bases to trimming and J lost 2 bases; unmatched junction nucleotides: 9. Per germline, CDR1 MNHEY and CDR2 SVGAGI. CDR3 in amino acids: CASTKGLAGGQAYNEQFF. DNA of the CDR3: TGTGCCAGCACTAAAGGACTAGCGGGAGGGCAGGCCTACAATGAGCAGTTCTTC.

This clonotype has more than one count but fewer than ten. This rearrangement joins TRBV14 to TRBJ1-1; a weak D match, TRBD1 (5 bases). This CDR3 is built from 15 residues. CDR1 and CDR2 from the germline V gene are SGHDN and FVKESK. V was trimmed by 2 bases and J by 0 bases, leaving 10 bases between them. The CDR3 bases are TGTGCCAGCAGCCAATTAACGGGGCTGAACACTGAAGCTTTCTTT. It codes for CASSQLTGLNTEAFF.

CDR3 coding DNA: TGTGCCAGCAGTACCGGGACAGCCCCCTCTGGGGCCAACGTCCTGACTTTC. Its translation: CASSTGTAPSGANVLTF. The rearrangement joins TRBV27 to TRBJ2-6, with TRBD1 identical over 7 bases. Germline V lookup: CDR1 MNHEY, CDR2 SMNVEV (reference sequence). This CDR3 spans 17 amino acids. With 5 bases clipped from V and 0 bases from J, the junction kept 7 bases outside the gene matches.

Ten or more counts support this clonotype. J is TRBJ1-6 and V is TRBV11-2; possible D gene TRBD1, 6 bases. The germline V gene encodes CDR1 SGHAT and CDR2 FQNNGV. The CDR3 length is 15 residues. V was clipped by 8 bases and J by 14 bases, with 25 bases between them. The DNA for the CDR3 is TGTGCCAGCGAGAAAACCGGGACAACCCGAAGGTCCCTCCACTTT. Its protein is CASEKTGTTRRSLHF.

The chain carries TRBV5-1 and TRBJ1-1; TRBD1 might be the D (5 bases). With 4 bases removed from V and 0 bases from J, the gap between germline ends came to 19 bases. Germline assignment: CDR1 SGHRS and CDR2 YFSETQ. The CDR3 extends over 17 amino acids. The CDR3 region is CASSREGAPRMNTEAFF. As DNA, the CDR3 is TGCGCCAGCAGCCGGGAAGGGGCTCCTCGAATGAACACTGAAGCTTTCTTT.

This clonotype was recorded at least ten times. DNA of the CDR3: TGTGCCAGCAGCCAAGTTAGCGGGAGGGGGACCGGGGAGCTGTTTTTT. Encoded protein: CASSQVSGRGTGELFF. This sequence joins TRBV3-2 and TRBJ2-2; TRBD2, the D gene given by the table, was not confirmed from the DNA. TRBV3-2 is tagged as a pseudogene. The CDR3 runs to 16 residues.

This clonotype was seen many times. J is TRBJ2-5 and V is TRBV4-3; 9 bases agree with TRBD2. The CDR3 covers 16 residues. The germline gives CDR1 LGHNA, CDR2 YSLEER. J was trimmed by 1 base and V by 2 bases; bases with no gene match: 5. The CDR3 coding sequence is TGCGCCAGCAGCCAATTCCTAGCGGGGACCCAAGAGACCCAGTACTTC. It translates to CASSQFLAGTQETQYF.

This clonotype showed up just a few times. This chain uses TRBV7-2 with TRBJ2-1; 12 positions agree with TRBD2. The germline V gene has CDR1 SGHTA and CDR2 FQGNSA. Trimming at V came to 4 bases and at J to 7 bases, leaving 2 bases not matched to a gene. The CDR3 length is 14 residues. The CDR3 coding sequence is TGTGCCAGCAGCTCCCTAGCGGGGGGGAATGAGCAGTTCTTC. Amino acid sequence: CASSSLAGGNEQFF.

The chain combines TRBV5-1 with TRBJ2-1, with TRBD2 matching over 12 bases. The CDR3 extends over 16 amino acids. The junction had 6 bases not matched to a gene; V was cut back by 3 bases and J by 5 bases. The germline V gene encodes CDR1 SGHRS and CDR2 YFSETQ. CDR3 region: CASSWTSGTLNNEQFF. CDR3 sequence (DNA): TGCGCCAGCAGCTGGACTAGCGGGACCCTGAACAATGAGCAGTTCTTC.

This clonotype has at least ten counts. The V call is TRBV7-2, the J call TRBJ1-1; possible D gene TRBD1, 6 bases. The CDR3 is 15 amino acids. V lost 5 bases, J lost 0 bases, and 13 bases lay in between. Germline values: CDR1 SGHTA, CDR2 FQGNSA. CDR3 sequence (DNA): TGTGCCAGCAGCCGACAGGCGCTCATGAACACTGAAGCTTTCTTT. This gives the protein CASSRQALMNTEAFF.

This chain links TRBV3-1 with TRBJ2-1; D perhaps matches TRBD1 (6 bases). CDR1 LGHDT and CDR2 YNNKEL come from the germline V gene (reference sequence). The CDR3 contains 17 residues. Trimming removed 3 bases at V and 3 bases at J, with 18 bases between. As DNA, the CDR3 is TGTGCCAGCAGCCAGTCTGAGGGACAACTGATCTACAATGAGCAGTTCTTC. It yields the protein CASSQSEGQLIYNEQFF.

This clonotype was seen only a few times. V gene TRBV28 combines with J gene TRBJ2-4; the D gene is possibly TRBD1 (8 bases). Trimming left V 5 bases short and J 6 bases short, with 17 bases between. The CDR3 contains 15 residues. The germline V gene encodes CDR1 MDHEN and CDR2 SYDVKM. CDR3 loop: CASSNYRGGLNIQYF. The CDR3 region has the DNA TGTGCCAGCAGTAATTACAGGGGGGGTTTAAACATTCAGTACTTC. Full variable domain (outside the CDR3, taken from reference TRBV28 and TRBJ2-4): DVKVTQSSRYLVKRTGEKVFLECVQDMDHENMFWYRQDPGLGLRLIYFSYDVKMKEKGDIPEGYSVSREKKERFSLILESASTNQTSMYLCASSNYRGGLNIQYFGAGTRLSVL.

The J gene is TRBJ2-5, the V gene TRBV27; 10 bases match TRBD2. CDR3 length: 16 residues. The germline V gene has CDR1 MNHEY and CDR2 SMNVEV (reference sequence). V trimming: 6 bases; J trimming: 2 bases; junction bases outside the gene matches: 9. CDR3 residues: CASRNSGGLRQETQYF. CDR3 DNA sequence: TGTGCCAGCAGAAATAGCGGGGGGCTCCGACAAGAGACCCAGTACTTC.

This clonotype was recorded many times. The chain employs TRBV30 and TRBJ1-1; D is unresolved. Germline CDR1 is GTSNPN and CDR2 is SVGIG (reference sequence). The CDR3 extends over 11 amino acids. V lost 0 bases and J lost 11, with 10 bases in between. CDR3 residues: CAWSVRRSAFF. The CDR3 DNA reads TGTGCCTGGAGTGTACGTCGCTCGGCTTTCTTT.

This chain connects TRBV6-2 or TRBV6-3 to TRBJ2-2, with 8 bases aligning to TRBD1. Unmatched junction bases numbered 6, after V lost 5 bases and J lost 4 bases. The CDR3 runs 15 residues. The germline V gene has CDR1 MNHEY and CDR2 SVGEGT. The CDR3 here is CASSRQGTGTGELFF. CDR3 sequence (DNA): TGTGCCAGCAGTCGACAGGGGACAGGCACCGGGGAGCTGTTTTTT.